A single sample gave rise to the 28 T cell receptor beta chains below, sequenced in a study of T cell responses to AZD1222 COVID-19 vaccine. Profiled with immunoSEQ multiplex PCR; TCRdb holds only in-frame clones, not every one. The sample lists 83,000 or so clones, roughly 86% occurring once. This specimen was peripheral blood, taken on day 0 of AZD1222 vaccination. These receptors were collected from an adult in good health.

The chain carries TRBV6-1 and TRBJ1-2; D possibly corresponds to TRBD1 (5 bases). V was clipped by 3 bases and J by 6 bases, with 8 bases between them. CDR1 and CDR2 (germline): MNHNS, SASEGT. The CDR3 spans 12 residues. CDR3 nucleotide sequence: TGTGCCAGCAGTGATGGGGGAGATGGCTACACCTTC. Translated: CASSDGGDGYTF.

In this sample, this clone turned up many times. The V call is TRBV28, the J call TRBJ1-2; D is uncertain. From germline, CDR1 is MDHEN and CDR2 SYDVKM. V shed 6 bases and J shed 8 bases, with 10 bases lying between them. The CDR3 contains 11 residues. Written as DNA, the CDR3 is TGTGCCAGCAGGATGCTGACCGGCTACACCTTC. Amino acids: CASRMLTGYTF.

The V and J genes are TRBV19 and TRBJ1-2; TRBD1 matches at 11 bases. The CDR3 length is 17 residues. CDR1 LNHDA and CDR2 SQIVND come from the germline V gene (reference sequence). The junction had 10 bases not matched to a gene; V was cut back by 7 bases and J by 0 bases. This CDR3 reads CASNPRDRGRANYGYTF. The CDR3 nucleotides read TGTGCCAGTAACCCCCGGGACAGGGGGAGAGCTAACTATGGCTACACCTTC.

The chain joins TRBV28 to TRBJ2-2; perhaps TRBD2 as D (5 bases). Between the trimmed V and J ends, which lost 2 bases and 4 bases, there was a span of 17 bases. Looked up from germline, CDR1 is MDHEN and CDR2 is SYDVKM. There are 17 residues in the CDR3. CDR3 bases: TGTGCCAGCAGTTTAAGTAGTGGCGGGTACTTCACCGGGGAGCTGTTTTTT. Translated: CASSLSSGGYFTGELFF.

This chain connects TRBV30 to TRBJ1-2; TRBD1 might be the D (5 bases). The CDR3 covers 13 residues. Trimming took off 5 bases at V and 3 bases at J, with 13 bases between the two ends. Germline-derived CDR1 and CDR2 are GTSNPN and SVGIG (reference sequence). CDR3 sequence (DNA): TGTGCCTGGTACCCGGGGGGAGACTATGGCTACACCTTC. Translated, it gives CAWYPGGDYGYTF.

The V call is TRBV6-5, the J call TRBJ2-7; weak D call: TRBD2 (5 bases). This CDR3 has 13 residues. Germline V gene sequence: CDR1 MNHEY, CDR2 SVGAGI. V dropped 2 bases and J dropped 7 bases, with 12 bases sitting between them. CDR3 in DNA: TGTGCCAGCAGTTACGAGGGCGGCTTAGAGCAGTACTTC. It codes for CASSYEGGLEQYF.

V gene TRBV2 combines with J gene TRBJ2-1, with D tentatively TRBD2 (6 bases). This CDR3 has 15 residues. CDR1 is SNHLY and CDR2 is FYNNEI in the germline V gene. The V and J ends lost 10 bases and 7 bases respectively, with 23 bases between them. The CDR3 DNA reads TGTGCCACCCCGGGCCCTAGCGTAACGAGGAATGAGCAGTTCTTC. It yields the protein CATPGPSVTRNEQFF. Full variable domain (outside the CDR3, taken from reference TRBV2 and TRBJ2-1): EPEVTQTPSHQVTQMGQEVILRCVPISNHLYFYWYRQILGQKVEFLVSFYNNEISEKSEIFDDQFSVERPDGSNFTLKIRSTKLEDSAMYFCATPGPSVTRNEQFFGPGTRLTVL.

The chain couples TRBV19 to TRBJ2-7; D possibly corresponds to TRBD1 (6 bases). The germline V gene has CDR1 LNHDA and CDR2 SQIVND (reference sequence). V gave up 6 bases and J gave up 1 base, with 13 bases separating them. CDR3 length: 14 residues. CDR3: CASRSGDQSYEQYF. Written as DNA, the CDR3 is TGTGCCAGTAGATCAGGGGACCAATCCTACGAGCAGTACTTC.

CDR3 region: CATSSIRDSYNEQFF. The CDR3 DNA reads as TGTGCCACCAGTTCTATCCGGGACAGCTACAATGAGCAGTTCTTC. The V and J genes are TRBV24-1 and TRBJ2-1, with 7 bases aligning to TRBD1. V shed 6 bases and J 3 bases; nucleotides not matched to a gene: 7. The germline V gene has CDR1 KGHDR and CDR2 SFDVKD. This CDR3 has 15 amino acids.

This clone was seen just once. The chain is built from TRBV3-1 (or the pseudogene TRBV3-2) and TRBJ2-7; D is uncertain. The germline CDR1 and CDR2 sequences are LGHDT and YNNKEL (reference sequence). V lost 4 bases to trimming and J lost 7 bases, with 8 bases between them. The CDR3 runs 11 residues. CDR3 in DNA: TGTGCCAGCAGCCGTACGGAGGAGCAGTACTTC. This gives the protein CASSRTEEQYF.

In DNA form, the CDR3 reads TGTGCCAGCAGTCCACCGACTGGCTACCAGTTCTTC. Protein sequence: CASSPPTGYQFF. The V and J genes are TRBV27 and TRBJ2-1; D is uncertain. Per germline, CDR1 MNHEY and CDR2 SMNVEV (reference sequence). The V gene lost 5 bases and the J gene lost 13 bases, with 15 bases spanning the gap. The CDR3 is 12 residues long.

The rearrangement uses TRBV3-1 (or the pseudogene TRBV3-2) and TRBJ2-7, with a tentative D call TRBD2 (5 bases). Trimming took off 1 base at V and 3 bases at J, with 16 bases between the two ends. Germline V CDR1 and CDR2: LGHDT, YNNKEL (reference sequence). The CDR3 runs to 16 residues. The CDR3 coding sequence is TGTGCCAGCAGCCAAGGGTCCGCTAGACTATACTACGAGCAGTACTTC. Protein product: CASSQGSARLYYEQYF.

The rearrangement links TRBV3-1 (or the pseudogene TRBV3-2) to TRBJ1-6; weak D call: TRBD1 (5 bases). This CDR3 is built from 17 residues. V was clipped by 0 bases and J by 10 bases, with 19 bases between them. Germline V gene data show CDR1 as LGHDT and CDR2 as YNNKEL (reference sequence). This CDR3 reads CASSQDSRARIQSPLHF. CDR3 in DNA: TGTGCCAGCAGCCAAGATAGCAGGGCAAGGATACAATCACCCCTCCACTTT.

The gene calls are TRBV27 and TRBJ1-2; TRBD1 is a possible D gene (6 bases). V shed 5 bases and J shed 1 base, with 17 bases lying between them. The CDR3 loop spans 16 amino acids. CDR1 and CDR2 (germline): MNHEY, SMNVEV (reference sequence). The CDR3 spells CASSPSTGLINYGYTF. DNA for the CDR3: TGTGCCAGCAGTCCATCGACAGGACTTATTAACTATGGCTACACCTTC.

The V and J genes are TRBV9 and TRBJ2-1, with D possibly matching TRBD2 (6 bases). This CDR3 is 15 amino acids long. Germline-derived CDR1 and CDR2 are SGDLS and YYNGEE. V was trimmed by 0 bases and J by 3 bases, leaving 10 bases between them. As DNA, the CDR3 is TGTGCCAGCAGCGTAGGGGGGGAGGACTACAATGAGCAGTTCTTC. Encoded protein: CASSVGGEDYNEQFF.

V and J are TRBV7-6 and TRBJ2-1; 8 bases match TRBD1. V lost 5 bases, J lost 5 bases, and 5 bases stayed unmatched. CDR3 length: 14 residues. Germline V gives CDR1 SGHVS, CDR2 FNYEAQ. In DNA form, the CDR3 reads TGTGCCAGCAGCACCAGGGGGCGAAACAATGAGCAGTTCTTC. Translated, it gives CASSTRGRNNEQFF.

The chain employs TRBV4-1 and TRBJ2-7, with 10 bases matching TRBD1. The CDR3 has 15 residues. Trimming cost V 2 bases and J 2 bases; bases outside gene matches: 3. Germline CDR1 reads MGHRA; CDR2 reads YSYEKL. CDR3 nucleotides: TGCGCCAGCAGCCAATTTGGGACAGGGGCCTACGAGCAGTACTTC. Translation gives CASSQFGTGAYEQYF.

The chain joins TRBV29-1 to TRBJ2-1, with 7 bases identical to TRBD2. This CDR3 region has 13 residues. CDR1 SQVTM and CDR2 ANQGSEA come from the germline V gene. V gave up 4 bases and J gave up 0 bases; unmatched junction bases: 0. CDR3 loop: CSVGGSSYNEQFF. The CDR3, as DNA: TGCAGCGTTGGCGGGAGCTCCTACAATGAGCAGTTCTTC.

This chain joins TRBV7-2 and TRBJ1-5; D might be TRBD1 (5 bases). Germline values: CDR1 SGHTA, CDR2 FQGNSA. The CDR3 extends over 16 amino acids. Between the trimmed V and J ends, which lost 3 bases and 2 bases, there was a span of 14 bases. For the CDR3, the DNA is TGTGCCAGCAGCTTTGACAGCCGTTTGGGCAATCAGCCCCAGCATTTT. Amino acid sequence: CASSFDSRLGNQPQHF.

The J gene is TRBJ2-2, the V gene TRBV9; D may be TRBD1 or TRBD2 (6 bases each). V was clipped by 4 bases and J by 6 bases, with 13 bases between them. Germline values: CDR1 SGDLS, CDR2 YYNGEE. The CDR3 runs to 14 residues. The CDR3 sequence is CASSSRRGPGELFF. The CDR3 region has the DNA TGTGCCAGCAGCTCCCGACGGGGGCCCGGGGAGCTGTTTTTT.

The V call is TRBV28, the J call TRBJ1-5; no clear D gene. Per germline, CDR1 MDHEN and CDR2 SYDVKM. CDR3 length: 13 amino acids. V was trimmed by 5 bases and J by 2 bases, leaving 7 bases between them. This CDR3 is CASSGEGNQPQHF. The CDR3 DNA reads TGTGCCAGCAGTGGTGAGGGCAATCAGCCCCAGCATTTT.

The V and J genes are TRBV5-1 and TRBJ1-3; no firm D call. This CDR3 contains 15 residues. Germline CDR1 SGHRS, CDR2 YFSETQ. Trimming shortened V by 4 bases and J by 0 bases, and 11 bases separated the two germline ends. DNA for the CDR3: TGCGCCAGCAGCCCCGTACAGAACTCTGGAAACACCATATATTTT. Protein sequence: CASSPVQNSGNTIYF.

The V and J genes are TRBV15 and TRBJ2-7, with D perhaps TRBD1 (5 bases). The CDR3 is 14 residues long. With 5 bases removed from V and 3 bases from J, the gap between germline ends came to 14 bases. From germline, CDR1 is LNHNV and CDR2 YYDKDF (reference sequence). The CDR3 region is CATSPDQGSYEQYF. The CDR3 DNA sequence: TGTGCCACCAGCCCAGACCAGGGCAGCTACGAGCAGTACTTC.

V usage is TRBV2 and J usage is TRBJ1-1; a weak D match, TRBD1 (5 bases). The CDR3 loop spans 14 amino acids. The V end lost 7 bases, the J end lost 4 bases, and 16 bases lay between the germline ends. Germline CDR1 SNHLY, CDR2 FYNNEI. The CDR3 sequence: CASNPRVRVTEAFF. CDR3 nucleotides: TGTGCCAGCAACCCCAGGGTGAGGGTCACTGAAGCTTTCTTT.

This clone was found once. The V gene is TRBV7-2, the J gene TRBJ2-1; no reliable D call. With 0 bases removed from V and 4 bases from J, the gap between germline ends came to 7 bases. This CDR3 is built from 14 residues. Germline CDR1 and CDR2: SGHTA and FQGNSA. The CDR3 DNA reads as TGTGCCAGCAGCTTAGCGGGGATTTACAATGAGCAGTTCTTC. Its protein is CASSLAGIYNEQFF.

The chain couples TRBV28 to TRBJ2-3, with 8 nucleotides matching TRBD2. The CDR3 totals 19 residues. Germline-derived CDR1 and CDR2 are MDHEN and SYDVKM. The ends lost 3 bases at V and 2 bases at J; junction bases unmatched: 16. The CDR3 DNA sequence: TGTGCCAGCAGTTTGAGTGTGGGACTAGGGGCCCTATACACAGATACGCAGTATTTT. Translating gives CASSLSVGLGALYTDTQYF.

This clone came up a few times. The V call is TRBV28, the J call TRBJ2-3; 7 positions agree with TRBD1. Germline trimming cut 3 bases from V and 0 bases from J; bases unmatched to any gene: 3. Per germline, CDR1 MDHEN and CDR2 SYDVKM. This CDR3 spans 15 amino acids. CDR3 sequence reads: CASSLTGISTDTQYF. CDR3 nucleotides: TGTGCCAGCAGTTTGACAGGGATTAGCACAGATACGCAGTATTTT.

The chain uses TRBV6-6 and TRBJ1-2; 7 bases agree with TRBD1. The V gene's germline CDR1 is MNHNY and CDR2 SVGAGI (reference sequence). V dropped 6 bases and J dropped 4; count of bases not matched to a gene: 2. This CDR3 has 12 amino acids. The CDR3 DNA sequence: TGTGCCAGCAGAACAGGGGTCTATGGCTACACCTTC. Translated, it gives CASRTGVYGYTF.